This T cell receptor (beta chain) was obtained from a study of blood T cell repertoires in COVID-19. For the study at large: Collection of acute and convalescent COVID-19 samples took place in the United States, Italy and Spain. T cells, B-cell-depleted T cells, or PBMCs provided the cDNA or gDNA that served as material.

This clone came up once. Germline V gene sequence: CDR1 SGHNT, CDR2 YYREEE (reference sequence). CDR3 size: 16 residues. V was shortened by 1 base and J by 4 bases, with 16 bases between the two germline ends. In the original workflow: The assay estimated nucleated cells by amplifying reference gene primers. Sequenced by immunoSEQ multiplex PCR; TCRdb stores in-frame clones only, minus some. V, J and clone size reflect that table, while D and trimming were determined from the DNA. The sample records 250,000 or so clones, around 88% being singletons. The V gene is TRBV5-4, the J gene TRBJ2-3, with D possibly TRBD1 on 6 matching bases. Sequenced material: peripheral blood. The TCR originated in an elderly man with acute or convalescent COVID-19. This chain's CDR3 is CASSLRGILGADTQYF. For the CDR3, the DNA is TGTGCCAGCAGCTTGAGGGGGATATTGGGCGCAGATACGCAGTATTTT.